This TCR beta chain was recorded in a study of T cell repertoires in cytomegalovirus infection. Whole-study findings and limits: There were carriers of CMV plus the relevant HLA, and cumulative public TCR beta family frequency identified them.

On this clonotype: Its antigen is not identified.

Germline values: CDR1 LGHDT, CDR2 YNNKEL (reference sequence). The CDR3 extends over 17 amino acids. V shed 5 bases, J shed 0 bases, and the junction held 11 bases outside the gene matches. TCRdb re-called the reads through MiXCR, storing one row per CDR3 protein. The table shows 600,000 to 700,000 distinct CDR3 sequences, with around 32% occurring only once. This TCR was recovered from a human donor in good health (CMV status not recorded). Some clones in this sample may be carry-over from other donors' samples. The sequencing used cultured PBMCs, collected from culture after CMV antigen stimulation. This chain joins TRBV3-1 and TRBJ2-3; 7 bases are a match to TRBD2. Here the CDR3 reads CASSERTRLGSTDTQYF. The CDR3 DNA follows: TGTGCCAGCAGCGAACGGACTAGATTGGGAAGCACAGATACGCAGTATTTT.